Following are 24 T cell receptor beta chains from one sample sequenced in a study of T cells after yellow fever vaccination. TCRdb processed the 5' RACE reads anew with MiXCR; each CDR3 protein has one entry. The data hold 9,000 to 15,000 distinct CDR3 sequences, with roughly 5.8% observed a single time. The sample consisted of PBMCs, either bulk or a sorted T-cell subset (CD4+, CD8+, memory, or dextramer-sorted; not recorded which), taken on the day of the yellow fever booster vaccination. The receptors stem from a man aged 30 to 45 who received the YFV17D yellow fever vaccine.

Only a few counts were recorded for this clonotype. V and J are TRBV4-3 and TRBJ2-6; 11 nucleotides match TRBD1. Losses at the gene ends were 8 bases for V and 2 bases for J; bases not matched to a gene: 11. CDR3 length equals 18 residues. Germline CDR1 is LGHNA and CDR2 is YSLEER. The CDR3 sequence is CASGRPGQGAAGANVLTF. CDR3 coding DNA: TGCGCCAGCGGACGACCCGGACAGGGGGCCGCTGGGGCCAACGTCCTGACTTTC.

This clonotype was detected ten times or more. This chain links TRBV20-1 with TRBJ2-1; D call uncertain. This CDR3 spans 14 amino acids. Germline V gives CDR1 DFQATT, CDR2 SNEGSKA (reference sequence). V lost 3 bases, J lost 0 bases, and 9 bases lay in between. DNA of the CDR3: TGCAGTGCTAGTAGGCAACTCTCCTACAATGAGCAGTTCTTC. Translated, it gives CSASRQLSYNEQFF.

This clonotype was found many times. The chain joins TRBV18 to TRBJ2-2, with 8 bases identical to TRBD2. Trimming cost V 1 base and J 4 bases; bases outside gene matches: 8. Per the germline V gene, CDR1 is KGHSH and CDR2 is LQKENI. This CDR3 comprises 17 residues. The CDR3 DNA reads as TGTGCCAGCTCACCACAGGGCGGGAGGCCCGGCACCGGGGAGCTGTTTTTT. Residues: CASSPQGGRPGTGELFF.

There are a few counts of this clonotype. CDR3 residues: CASGAGTNTEAFF. The CDR3 region has the DNA TGTGCCAGCGGGGCAGGGACGAACACTGAAGCTTTCTTT. V and J are TRBV11-2 and TRBJ1-1; the D gene is possibly TRBD1 (5 bases). V dropped 8 bases and J dropped 1 base, with 11 bases sitting between them. CDR1 and CDR2 (germline): SGHAT, FQNNGV. This CDR3 contains 13 residues.

Judged by abundance, this clonotype is medium-sized (0.01 to 0.1%). J is TRBJ2-1 and V is TRBV6-1; the D gene is possibly TRBD2 (7 bases). The CDR3 contains 17 residues. CDR1 is MNHNS and CDR2 is SASEGT in the germline V gene. The V and J ends lost 4 bases and 8 bases respectively, with 24 bases between them. The CDR3 region is CASSARPGGGSRDEQFF. DNA of the CDR3: TGTGCCAGCAGTGCCCGGCCGGGGGGCGGGAGTCGAGATGAGCAGTTCTTC.

This clonotype was seen many times. The V call is TRBV20-1, the J call TRBJ1-2, with 7 positions matching TRBD1. V trimming: 3 bases; J trimming: 1 base; junction bases outside the gene matches: 8. Germline loops: CDR1 DFQATT, CDR2 SNEGSKA (reference sequence). This CDR3 spans 15 amino acids. The CDR3 region has the DNA TGCAGTGCTAGGGGAGTCGGGACAGATAACTATGGCTACACCTTC. Translation gives CSARGVGTDNYGYTF.

Many counts were recorded for this clonotype. DNA for the CDR3: TGTGCCAGCAGGTCTGCAGATACGCAGTATTTT. Amino acids: CASRSADTQYF. The chain combines TRBV7-2 with TRBJ2-3; D not certain. The germline gives CDR1 SGHTA, CDR2 FQGNSA. This CDR3 spans 11 amino acids. V lost 6 bases, J lost 4 bases, and 5 bases lay in between.

This chain uses TRBV11-2 with TRBJ2-1; tentatively, D is TRBD2 (5 bases). The germline V gene has CDR1 SGHAT and CDR2 FQNNGV. The V and J ends lost 4 bases and 7 bases respectively, with 17 bases between them. The CDR3 is 15 residues long. CDR3 loop: CASSSRTLRTNEQFF. CDR3 DNA: TGTGCCAGCAGCTCCCGGACCCTACGGACTAATGAGCAGTTCTTC.

This clonotype appeared many times. The genes are TRBV6-6 and TRBJ2-5; TRBD2 might be the D (6 bases). With 2 bases removed from V and 5 bases from J, the gap between germline ends came to 6 bases. This CDR3 spans 12 amino acids. From germline, CDR1 is MNHNY and CDR2 SVGAGI (reference sequence). The CDR3 loop is CASSYGGETQYF. CDR3 DNA sequence: TGTGCCAGCAGTTACGGGGGGGAGACCCAGTACTTC.

This clonotype showed up many times. This rearrangement joins TRBV5-1 to TRBJ2-7, with a weak D call TRBD2 (6 bases). From germline, CDR1 is SGHRS and CDR2 YFSETQ. The CDR3 runs to 16 residues. With 4 bases removed from V and 0 bases from J, the gap between germline ends came to 17 bases. Here the CDR3 reads CASSPFGGASSYEQYF. The CDR3 DNA reads TGCGCCAGCAGCCCGTTCGGCGGGGCAAGCTCCTACGAGCAGTACTTC.

At least ten counts were recorded for this clonotype. The chain combines TRBV20-1 with TRBJ1-1; TRBD1 matches at 9 bases. J gave up 0 bases and V 5 bases, and 4 bases lay outside the gene matches. CDR3 length equals 14 residues. The V gene's germline CDR1 is DFQATT and CDR2 SNEGSKA (reference sequence). The CDR3 coding sequence is TGCAGTGCTTACAGGGGGCCGGTGAACACTGAAGCTTTCTTT. Residues: CSAYRGPVNTEAFF.

This clonotype occurred many times. The chain employs TRBV20-1 and TRBJ2-7; TRBD2 matches 7 bases. The CDR3 extends over 17 amino acids. After removal of 0 bases from V and 0 bases from J, the junction contained 11 bases not matched to a gene. The germline V gene encodes CDR1 DFQATT and CDR2 SNEGSKA (reference sequence). For the CDR3, the DNA is TGCAGTGCTAGAGATAAGGGTACTAGCGCGAGCTCCTACGAGCAGTACTTC. It codes for CSARDKGTSASSYEQYF.

This clonotype appeared many times. The rearrangement joins TRBV12-3 or TRBV12-4 to TRBJ2-2; 12 bases agree with TRBD2. With 5 bases clipped from V and 1 base from J, the junction kept 5 bases outside the gene matches. This CDR3 region has 17 residues. The CDR3 DNA follows: TGTGCCAGCAGTCCAAGGACTAGCGGGGTGAACACCGGGGAGCTGTTTTTT. This translates into CASSPRTSGVNTGELFF.

The rearrangement uses TRBV11-1 and TRBJ2-1; TRBD1 or TRBD2 may be the D gene (5 bases each). Germline loops: CDR1 SGHAT, CDR2 FQDESV (reference sequence). This CDR3 region has 18 residues. Deletions cut 3 bases from V and 0 bases from J, with 18 bases between. The CDR3, as DNA: TGTGCCAGCAGCTTGGCGAGGGGTAGCCTGAGCTCCTACAATGAGCAGTTCTTC. This translates into CASSLARGSLSSYNEQFF.

This clonotype was recorded many times. This sequence joins TRBV5-6 and TRBJ1-3; no firm D call. Trimming removed 0 bases at V and 4 bases at J, with 11 bases between. Germline-derived CDR1 and CDR2 are SGHDT and YYEEEE. This CDR3 comprises 15 residues. The CDR3 DNA reads TGTGCCAGCAGCTTGGTTGGCCTTACAGGAAACACCATATATTTT. As protein: CASSLVGLTGNTIYF.

This clonotype is labeled medium-sized. The chain carries TRBV12-3 or TRBV12-4 and TRBJ2-1; D ambiguous. Trimming removed 10 bases from V and 0 bases from J, with 10 bases in between. This CDR3 spans 13 amino acids. The CDR3 region is CATMESSYNEQFF. The CDR3 DNA sequence: TGTGCCACCATGGAGAGCTCCTACAATGAGCAGTTCTTC.

This clonotype was detected ten times or more. The chain uses TRBV6-6 and TRBJ1-5; the D is unclear. Trimming removed 2 bases from V and 4 bases from J, with 6 bases in between. Germline CDR1 is MNHNY and CDR2 is SVGAGI (reference sequence). The CDR3 extends over 13 amino acids. The CDR3 sequence is CASSYQPNQPQHF. CDR3 sequence (DNA): TGTGCCAGCAGTTACCAGCCGAATCAGCCCCAGCATTTT.

This clonotype was picked up many times. V and J are TRBV28 and TRBJ2-7, with 7 bases fitting TRBD2. Unmatched junction bases numbered 5, after V lost 6 bases and J lost 3 bases. CDR1 is MDHEN and CDR2 is SYDVKM in the germline V gene. The CDR3 spans 13 residues. CDR3 in DNA: TGTGCCAGCAGCACGCCGGGAGGCTACGAGCAGTACTTC. Translation gives CASSTPGGYEQYF.

This clonotype was seen many times. The chain employs TRBV12-3 or TRBV12-4 and TRBJ2-3; perhaps TRBD1 as D (5 bases). CDR3 length equals 16 residues. The V gene lost 3 bases and the J gene lost 2 bases, with 15 bases spanning the gap. The CDR3 DNA is TGTGCCAGCAGTTTGAGGCGACAGATAAACACAGATACGCAGTATTTT. Encoded protein: CASSLRRQINTDTQYF.

This clonotype is deemed medium-sized. The chain is built from TRBV6-5 and TRBJ1-6; 7 bases fit TRBD1. The J segment lost 0 bases and the V segment lost 2 bases, leaving 7 bases of the junction unmatched. Germline V CDR1 and CDR2: MNHEY, SVGAGI. CDR3 length: 18 residues. The CDR3 bases are TGTGCCAGCAGTTACCCTACAGGGGAGGGCTCCTATAATTCACCCCTCCACTTT. As protein: CASSYPTGEGSYNSPLHF.

About this clonotype itself: This sequence may be a read error, since a much larger clone differs from it by one base. The CDR3 sequence is CASSGDREETQYF. For the CDR3, the DNA is TGTGCCAGCAGCGGCGACAGGGAGGAGACCCAGTACTTC. The gene calls are TRBV9 and TRBJ2-5, with 7 nucleotides matching TRBD1. Germline CDR1 SGDLS, CDR2 YYNGEE. J was trimmed by 5 bases and V by 3 bases; bases with no gene match: 4. The CDR3 runs 13 residues.

In this sample, this clonotype is medium-sized. V usage is TRBV6-2 or TRBV6-3 and J usage is TRBJ1-1; D gene unclear. Trimming cost V 6 bases and J 4 bases, with 6 bases left between them. Germline assignment: CDR1 MNHEY and CDR2 SVGEGT. There are 11 residues in the CDR3. CDR3 coding DNA: TGTGCCAGCAGCCGGGGCACTGAAGCTTTCTTT. This sequence encodes CASSRGTEAFF.

This clonotype was counted at least ten times. The V gene is TRBV4-3, the J gene TRBJ1-2; D unresolved. Trimming removed 1 base at V and 7 bases at J, with 13 bases between. CDR3 length: 14 amino acids. In germline, CDR1 is LGHNA, CDR2 YSLEER. In nucleotides, the CDR3 is TGCGCCAGCAGCCAAGGAGTCAGGCTCGGTGGCTACACCTTC. Protein sequence: CASSQGVRLGGYTF.

This clonotype was recorded many times. CDR3 residues: CASSYSQGSEKLFF. CDR3 coding DNA: TGTGCCAGCAGTTACTCCCAGGGGTCGGAAAAACTGTTTTTT. This chain uses TRBV6-5 with TRBJ1-4, with a possible D match to TRBD1 (6 bases). Germline CDR1 and CDR2: MNHEY and SVGAGI. The CDR3 has 14 residues. Trimming took off 0 bases at V and 8 bases at J, with 10 bases between the two ends.